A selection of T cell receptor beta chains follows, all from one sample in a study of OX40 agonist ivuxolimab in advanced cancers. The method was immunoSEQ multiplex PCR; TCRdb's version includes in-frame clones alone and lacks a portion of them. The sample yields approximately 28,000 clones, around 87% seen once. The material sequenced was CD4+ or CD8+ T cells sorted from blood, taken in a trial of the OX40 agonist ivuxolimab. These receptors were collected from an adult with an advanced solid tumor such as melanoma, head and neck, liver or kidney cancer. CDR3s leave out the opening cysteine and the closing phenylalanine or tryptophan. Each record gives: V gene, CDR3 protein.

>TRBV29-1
SVAPSATSTDTQY
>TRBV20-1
SGGQAGELF
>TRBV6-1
ASSPTGTGWGQF
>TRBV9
ASSPGLAGDNEQF
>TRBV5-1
ASSLEGTGAFEAF
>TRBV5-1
ASSLGDHYNEQF
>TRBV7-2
ASSLALAGGPYEQY
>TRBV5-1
ASSFQQSYEQY
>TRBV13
ASSWGLAGAQETQY
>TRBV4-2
ASSHSSGSETQY
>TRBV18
ASSPGQANQPQH
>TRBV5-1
ASNLQIRDRGRPGELF
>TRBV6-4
ASRDYTGELF
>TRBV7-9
ASSPQASSYEQY
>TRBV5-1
ASSYGPGQVNNEQF
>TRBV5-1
ASSLTTGVETQY
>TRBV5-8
ASSLVGEQY
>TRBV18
ASSPESSEKLF
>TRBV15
ATSRDALSGNTIY
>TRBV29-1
SVARTGGSYEQY
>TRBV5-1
ASSLGPGYNQPQH
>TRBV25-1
ASSEGAGGPDTQY
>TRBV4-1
ASSQVGYEQY
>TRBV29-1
SVTAAGRYNEQF
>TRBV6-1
ASSEIGLAVSSYNEQF
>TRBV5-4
ASSLAGEKLF
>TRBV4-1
ASSQAGRRETQY
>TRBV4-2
ASSQDHGHEQF
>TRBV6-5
ASSYSFVGGNIQY
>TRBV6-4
ASSVTGTATNEKLF
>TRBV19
ASSIGTEGNIQY
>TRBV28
ASSRAGGRETQY
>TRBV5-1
ASSLGTALNSGNTIY
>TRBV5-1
ASSWEGRVHTDTQY
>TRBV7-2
ASTTRGAGGYT
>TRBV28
ASSRGTGVTDTQY
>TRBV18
ASESRTGSYGYT
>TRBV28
ASSLSRAGLSKNIQY
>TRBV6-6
ASSYSQGYQPQH
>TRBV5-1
ASRENMNTEAF
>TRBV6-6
ASSYSGTGGKNEQF
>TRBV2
ASSAGVEQF
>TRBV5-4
ASSLRTSLPQETQY
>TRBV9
ASSVKSGTFNTGELF
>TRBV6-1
ASSETGGLTEAF
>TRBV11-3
ASSLVGGSGEQF
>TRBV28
ASSLFRTTSNQPQH
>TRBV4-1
ASSQDKGLLIFNEQF
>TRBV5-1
ASSPGQVNYGYT